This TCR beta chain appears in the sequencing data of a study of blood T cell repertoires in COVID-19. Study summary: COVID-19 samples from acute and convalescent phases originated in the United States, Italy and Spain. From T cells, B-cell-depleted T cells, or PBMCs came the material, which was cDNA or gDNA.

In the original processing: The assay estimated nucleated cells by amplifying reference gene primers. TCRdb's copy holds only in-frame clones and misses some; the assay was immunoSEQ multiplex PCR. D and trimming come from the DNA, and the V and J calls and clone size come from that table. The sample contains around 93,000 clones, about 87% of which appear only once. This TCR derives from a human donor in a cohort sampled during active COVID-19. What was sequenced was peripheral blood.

DNA for the CDR3: TGTGCCAGCAGTTTGGTCGGGACTAGCGGGGGAGCCAAAAACATTCAGTACTTC. It codes for CASSLVGTSGGAKNIQYF. J is TRBJ2-4 and V is TRBV28; 14 bases agree with TRBD2. CDR3 length: 18 residues. V lost 3 bases, J lost 0 bases, and 4 bases stayed unmatched. Per the germline V gene, CDR1 is MDHEN and CDR2 is SYDVKM.